Each of the 30 T cell receptor beta chains below was sequenced from the same sample in a study of blood T cell repertoires in COVID-19. Profiled with immunoSEQ multiplex PCR; TCRdb holds only in-frame clones, not every one. Of roughly 200,000 clones in the sample, more than 75% are singletons; the top ten hold 5.6%. Input material: PBMCs or T cells enriched from blood (not recorded which). These receptors originate from a middle-aged man with acute COVID-19.

The chain couples TRBV2 to TRBJ1-5; possibly TRBD1 for D (5 bases). This CDR3 is 14 amino acids long. Germline CDR1 and CDR2: SNHLY and FYNNEI. V lost 3 bases, J lost 1 base, and 7 bases lay in between. The CDR3: CASSDRGSNQPQHF. The CDR3 region has the DNA TGTGCCAGCAGTGATCGGGGGAGCAATCAGCCCCAGCATTTT.

This clone was counted once. The chain links TRBV9 to TRBJ2-7, with D tentatively TRBD2 (6 bases). Germline CDR1 is SGDLS and CDR2 is YYNGEE. V was clipped by 4 bases and J by 3 bases, with 14 bases between them. The CDR3 contains 14 residues. The CDR3 DNA reads as TGTGCCAGCAGCTACACTGGGGGAGGCTACGAGCAGTACTTC. This codes for CASSYTGGGYEQYF.

The rearrangement links TRBV9 to TRBJ2-5, with TRBD2 matching over 9 bases. The CDR3 spans 13 residues. The ends lost 5 bases at V and 5 bases at J; junction bases unmatched: 4. Germline V gene sequence: CDR1 SGDLS, CDR2 YYNGEE. As DNA, the CDR3 is TGTGCCAGCAGTGGGGGACTAGCTGAGACCCAGTACTTC. This translates into CASSGGLAETQYF.

This chain joins TRBV7-6 and TRBJ2-2, with 7 bases identical to TRBD2. Germline V gene sequence: CDR1 SGHVS, CDR2 FNYEAQ. The ends lost 1 base at V and 1 base at J; junction bases unmatched: 3. The CDR3 extends over 16 amino acids. CDR3 sequence reads: CASSLVQRGNTGELFF. The CDR3 DNA reads TGTGCCAGCAGCTTAGTGCAGCGGGGGAACACCGGGGAGCTGTTTTTT. Together with reference TRBV7-6 and TRBJ2-2, the CDR3 gives the full variable domain: GAGVSQSPRYKVTKRGQDVALRCDPISGHVSLYWYRQALGQGPEFLTYFNYEAQQDKSGLPNDRFSAERPEGSISTLTIQRTEQRDSAMYRCASSLVQRGNTGELFFGEGSRLTVL.

The chain uses TRBV6-5 and TRBJ2-3; TRBD2 matches 7 bases. CDR1 is MNHEY and CDR2 is SVGAGI in the germline V gene. The CDR3 length is 16 residues. The V segment lost 2 bases and the J segment 7 bases; nucleotides outside the gene matches: 12. The CDR3 is CASSYRASGNVNTQYF. The CDR3 nucleotides read TGTGCCAGCAGTTACCGAGCGAGCGGGAACGTGAATACGCAGTATTTT.

The rearrangement joins TRBV29-1 to TRBJ1-1; no clear D gene. The CDR3 extends over 14 amino acids. V was pared by 6 bases and J by 2 bases, with 16 bases between. CDR1 and CDR2 from the germline V gene are SQVTM and ANQGSEA. The CDR3 coding sequence is TGCAGCGTCGGGAATCCGGGAGCTAACACTGAAGCTTTCTTT. Its protein is CSVGNPGANTEAFF.

This clone was seen once. The DNA of the CDR3 is TGTGCCAGCAGCTCCGAGGGTAGGGGGCGCCGTCAGGAGACCCAGTACTTC. Translation: CASSSEGRGRRQETQYF. V and J are TRBV5-6 and TRBJ2-5; 7 nucleotides align to TRBD1. Germline CDR1 and CDR2: SGHDT and YYEEEE. This CDR3 is 17 amino acids long. V gave up 3 bases and J gave up 5 bases; unmatched junction bases: 16.

The chain couples TRBV6-2 or TRBV6-3 to TRBJ1-3, with D unclear. Germline lookup yields CDR1 MNHEY and CDR2 SVGEGT. This CDR3 region has 12 residues. Trimming took 5 bases from V and 2 from J, leaving 4 bases between them. The CDR3 region is CASSATGNTIYF. The CDR3 region has the DNA TGTGCCAGCAGTGCTACTGGAAACACCATATATTTT.

The chain couples TRBV18 to TRBJ2-7, with 7 bases lining up with TRBD1. Looked up from germline, CDR1 is KGHSH and CDR2 is LQKENI. With 4 bases clipped from V and 4 bases from J, the junction kept 4 bases outside the gene matches. The CDR3 runs 13 residues. The CDR3, as DNA: TGTGCCAGCTCACTCGGGACAGCTTACGAGCAGTACTTC. It codes for CASSLGTAYEQYF.

This chain links TRBV28 with TRBJ1-2; no firm D call. Germline V lookup: CDR1 MDHEN, CDR2 SYDVKM. CDR3 length: 12 amino acids. With 8 bases removed from V and 1 base from J, the gap between germline ends came to 8 bases. CDR3 DNA: TGTGCCAGCGGAGTCCTTAACTATGGCTACACCTTC. This encodes CASGVLNYGYTF.

J is TRBJ1-2 and V is TRBV11-2, with 11 bases that match TRBD1. V trimming: 5 bases; J trimming: 8 bases; junction bases outside the gene matches: 4. CDR1 SGHAT and CDR2 FQNNGV come from the germline V gene. The CDR3 is 13 amino acids. The CDR3 DNA reads as TGTGCCAGCAGCCCGGACAGGGGGCCAGGCTACACCTTC. Translation: CASSPDRGPGYTF.

This rearrangement joins TRBV27 to TRBJ1-5; D is ambiguous. This CDR3 has 14 residues. Looked up from germline, CDR1 is MNHEY and CDR2 is SMNVEV (reference sequence). Trimming removed 3 bases from V and 4 bases from J, with 10 bases in between. CDR3 sequence (DNA): TGTGCCAGCAGTTTCGGTGCGGGTAATCAGCCCCAGCATTTT. It specifies CASSFGAGNQPQHF.

This chain links TRBV3-1 (or the pseudogene TRBV3-2) with TRBJ2-1; D may be TRBD2 (6 bases). Trimming stripped 4 bases from V and 9 bases from J, with 10 bases between. The CDR3 is made up of 12 amino acids. The germline V gene has CDR1 LGHDT and CDR2 YNNKEL (reference sequence). The CDR3: CASSREAGEQFF. The CDR3 DNA reads TGTGCCAGCAGCCGGGAGGCAGGTGAGCAGTTCTTC.

The chain links TRBV28 to TRBJ1-2; weak D call: TRBD1 (5 bases). CDR1 is MDHEN, CDR2 SYDVKM, per germline. This CDR3 spans 13 amino acids. Trimming shortened V by 3 bases and J by 4 bases, and 9 bases separated the two germline ends. CDR3 sequence: CASSFSRVYGYTF. The CDR3 nucleotides are TGTGCCAGCAGTTTTAGCAGGGTCTATGGCTACACCTTC.

The gene calls are TRBV19 and TRBJ2-1; D ambiguous. Germline CDR1 reads LNHDA; CDR2 reads SQIVND (reference sequence). V dropped 4 bases and J dropped 4 bases, with 8 bases sitting between them. The CDR3 is made up of 13 amino acids. CDR3: CASSTRRYNEQFF. In nucleotides, the CDR3 is TGTGCCAGTAGTACTAGACGATACAATGAGCAGTTCTTC.

The chain couples TRBV18 to TRBJ1-1; perhaps TRBD1 as D (6 bases). V dropped 2 bases and J dropped 1 base, with 11 bases sitting between them. There are 15 residues in the CDR3. Germline lookup yields CDR1 KGHSH and CDR2 LQKENI. The CDR3 region is CASSPLDSPNTEAFF. CDR3 bases: TGTGCCAGCTCACCATTGGACAGCCCGAACACTGAAGCTTTCTTT.

This clone was found once. V gene TRBV7-9 combines with J gene TRBJ2-1; 10 bases are shared with TRBD1. The CDR3 has 14 amino acids. The trim removed 5 bases at V and 9 bases at J, leaving 7 bases unmatched. Germline loops: CDR1 SEHNR, CDR2 FQNEAQ (reference sequence). The CDR3: CASSAGQGFSEQFF. The CDR3, as DNA: TGTGCCAGCAGCGCGGGACAGGGGTTTAGTGAGCAGTTCTTC.

V and J are TRBV10-3 and TRBJ1-2; 10 nucleotides agree with TRBD1. Germline-derived CDR1 and CDR2 are ENHRY and SYGVKD. With 5 bases clipped from V and 3 bases from J, the junction kept 6 bases outside the gene matches. CDR3 size: 15 residues. The CDR3 protein is CAISTTGGSYYGYTF. CDR3 nucleotide sequence: TGTGCCATCAGTACGACAGGGGGCAGCTACTATGGCTACACCTTC.

The V call is TRBV7-2, the J call TRBJ1-1, with D unresolved. The CDR3 covers 17 residues. Germline CDR1 and CDR2: SGHTA and FQGNSA. Trimming cost V 0 bases and J 6 bases, with 20 bases left between them. The DNA for the CDR3 is TGTGCCAGCAGCTTAGCCCACCCAGGAGGTTTATTCGCTGAAGCTTTCTTT. It codes for CASSLAHPGGLFAEAFF.

The chain has TRBV15 and TRBJ1-2; D is unresolved. Trimming cost V 1 base and J 1 base, with 10 bases left between them. This CDR3 comprises 15 residues. Per the germline V gene, CDR1 is LNHNV and CDR2 is YYDKDF (reference sequence). In nucleotides, the CDR3 is TGTGCCACCAGCAGAGGAGGTGATGGTAACTATGGCTACACCTTC. Its protein is CATSRGGDGNYGYTF.

The chain recombines TRBV2 with TRBJ2-1; D is undetermined. The CDR3 covers 14 residues. Per germline, CDR1 SNHLY and CDR2 FYNNEI. V lost 0 bases and J lost 6, with 9 bases in between. CDR3 in amino acids: CASSEAHTINEQFF. The CDR3 coding sequence is TGTGCCAGCAGTGAAGCGCACACAATCAATGAGCAGTTCTTC.

This clone was counted between two and nine times. Other DNA sequences within the sample encode an identical CDR3. The rearrangement joins TRBV28 to TRBJ1-3, with TRBD1 as a possible D gene (6 bases). The CDR3 extends over 12 amino acids. Germline CDR1 reads MDHEN; CDR2 reads SYDVKM. Trimming shortened V by 2 bases and J by 7 bases, and 6 bases separated the two germline ends. The CDR3 nucleotides are TGTGCCAGCAGTTTACAGGGGAACACCATATATTTT. It codes for CASSLQGNTIYF.

The chain carries TRBV7-3 and TRBJ1-1; TRBD1 might be the D (5 bases). Trimming removed 3 bases at V and 3 bases at J, with 8 bases between. This CDR3 has 13 amino acids. CDR1 and CDR2 (germline): SGHTA, FQGTGA. The CDR3 is CASSLTDYTEAFF. CDR3 bases: TGTGCCAGCAGCTTGACAGATTACACTGAAGCTTTCTTT.

The rearrangement uses TRBV10-3 and TRBJ1-2; TRBD1 matches 10 bases. This CDR3 has 13 residues. From germline, CDR1 is ENHRY and CDR2 SYGVKD. J gave up 2 bases and V 8 bases, and 2 bases lay outside the gene matches. The CDR3 spells CAIPGQGNYGYTF. CDR3 nucleotide sequence: TGTGCCATCCCGGGACAGGGGAACTATGGCTACACCTTC.

The rearrangement joins TRBV7-2 to TRBJ2-7; 7 bases are a match to TRBD1. This CDR3 is built from 14 residues. The V gene end was trimmed by 2 bases and the J gene end by 5 bases; junction bases not matched to a gene: 6. The germline gives CDR1 SGHTA, CDR2 FQGNSA. The CDR3 DNA is TGTGCCAGCAGCTTATCGCAGGGGGAAGACGAGCAGTACTTC. Protein product: CASSLSQGEDEQYF.

The chain carries TRBV27 and TRBJ2-7, with 9 positions matching TRBD1. The CDR3 consists of 16 residues. V dropped 8 bases and J dropped 6; count of bases not matched to a gene: 17. Germline values: CDR1 MNHEY, CDR2 SMNVEV (reference sequence). The DNA for the CDR3 is TGTGCCAGCGGGCCTTGGGGACAGGGTCCATCCGGCGAGCAGTACTTC. Amino acid sequence: CASGPWGQGPSGEQYF.

CDR3 in amino acids: CASSIDHNQPQHF. The DNA of the CDR3 is TGTGCCAGTAGTATAGACCACAATCAGCCCCAGCATTTT. The chain carries TRBV19 and TRBJ1-5; D is unresolved. This CDR3 region has 13 residues. The V end lost 0 bases, the J end lost 3 bases, and 3 bases lay between the germline ends. Germline V gene sequence: CDR1 LNHDA, CDR2 SQIVND (reference sequence).

The rearrangement uses TRBV6-5 and TRBJ2-3; D uncertain. V was clipped by 7 bases and J by 4 bases, with 6 bases between them. This CDR3 comprises 11 residues. Looked up from germline, CDR1 is MNHEY and CDR2 is SVGAGI. CDR3 sequence reads: CASTRSDTQYF. CDR3 sequence (DNA): TGTGCCAGCACCAGGTCAGATACGCAGTATTTT.

The rearrangement joins TRBV7-7 to TRBJ2-3; 9 positions agree with TRBD2. Germline CDR1 is SSHAT and CDR2 is FNYEAQ (reference sequence). The CDR3 length is 17 residues. V was pared by 5 bases and J by 2 bases, with 11 bases of the junction left unmatched. Here the CDR3 reads CASSRLFVAGATDTQYF. The CDR3 nucleotides are TGTGCCAGCAGCCGCCTTTTTGTAGCGGGAGCCACAGATACGCAGTATTTT.

The V call is TRBV6-5, the J call TRBJ2-1; TRBD2 matches at 7 bases. The V gene's germline CDR1 is MNHEY and CDR2 SVGAGI. The CDR3 runs 13 residues. The J segment lost 6 bases and the V segment lost 6 bases, leaving 5 bases of the junction unmatched. CDR3 bases: TGTGCCAGCAGCCTAGGACTAGTCAATGAGCAGTTCTTC. Translation gives CASSLGLVNEQFF.